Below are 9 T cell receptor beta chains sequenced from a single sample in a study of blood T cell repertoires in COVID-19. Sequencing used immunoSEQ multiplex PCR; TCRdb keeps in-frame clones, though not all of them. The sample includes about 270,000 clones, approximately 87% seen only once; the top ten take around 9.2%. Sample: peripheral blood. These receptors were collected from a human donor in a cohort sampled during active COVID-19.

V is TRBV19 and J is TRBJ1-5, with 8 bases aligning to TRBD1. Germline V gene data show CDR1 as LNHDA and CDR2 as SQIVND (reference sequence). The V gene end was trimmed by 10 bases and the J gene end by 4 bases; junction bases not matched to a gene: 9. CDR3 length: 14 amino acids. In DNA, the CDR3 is TGTGCCACCTGGACAGGGCGGGGAAATCAGCCCCAGCATTTT. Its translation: CATWTGRGNQPQHF.

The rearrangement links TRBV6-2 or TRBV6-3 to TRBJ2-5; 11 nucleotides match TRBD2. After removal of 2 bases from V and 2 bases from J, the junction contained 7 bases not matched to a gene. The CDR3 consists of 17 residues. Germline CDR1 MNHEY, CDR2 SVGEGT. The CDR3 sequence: CASSYRGLAGKQETQYF. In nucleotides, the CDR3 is TGTGCCAGCAGTTACAGAGGACTAGCGGGCAAACAAGAGACCCAGTACTTC.

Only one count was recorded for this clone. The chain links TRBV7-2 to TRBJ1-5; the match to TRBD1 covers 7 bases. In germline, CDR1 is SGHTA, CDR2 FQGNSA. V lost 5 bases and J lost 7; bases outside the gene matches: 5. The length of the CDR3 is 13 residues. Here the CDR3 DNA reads TGTGCCAGCAGCCCACAGGGGAGACAGCCCCAGCATTTT. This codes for CASSPQGRQPQHF.

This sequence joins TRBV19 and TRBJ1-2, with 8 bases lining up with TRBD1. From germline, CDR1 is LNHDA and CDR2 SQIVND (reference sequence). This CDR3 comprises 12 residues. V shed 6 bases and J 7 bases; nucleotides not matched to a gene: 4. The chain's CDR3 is CASSRTGSGYTF. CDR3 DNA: TGTGCCAGTAGCCGGACAGGGTCTGGCTACACCTTC.

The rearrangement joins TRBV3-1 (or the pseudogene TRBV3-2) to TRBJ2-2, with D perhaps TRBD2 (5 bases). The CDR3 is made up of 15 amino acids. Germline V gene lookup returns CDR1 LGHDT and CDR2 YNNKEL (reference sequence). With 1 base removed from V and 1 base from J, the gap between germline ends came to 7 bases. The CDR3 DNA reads TGTGCCAGCAGCCAAGTGGCGGGGAACACCGGGGAGCTGTTTTTT. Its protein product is CASSQVAGNTGELFF.

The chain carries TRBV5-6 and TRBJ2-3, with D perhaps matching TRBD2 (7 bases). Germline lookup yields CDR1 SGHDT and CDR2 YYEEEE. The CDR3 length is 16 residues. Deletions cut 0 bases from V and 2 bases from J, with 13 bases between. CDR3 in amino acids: CASSLAGGPITDTQYF. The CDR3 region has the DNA TGTGCCAGCAGCTTGGCGGGGGGCCCGATCACAGATACGCAGTATTTT.

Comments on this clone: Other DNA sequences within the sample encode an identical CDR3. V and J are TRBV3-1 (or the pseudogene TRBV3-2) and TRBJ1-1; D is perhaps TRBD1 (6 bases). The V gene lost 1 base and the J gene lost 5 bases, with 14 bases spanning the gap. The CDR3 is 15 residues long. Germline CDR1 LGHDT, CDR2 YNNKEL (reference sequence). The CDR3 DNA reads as TGTGCCAGCAGCCAAGGCGGGGGGCGTTTTACTGAAGCTTTCTTT. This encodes CASSQGGGRFTEAFF.

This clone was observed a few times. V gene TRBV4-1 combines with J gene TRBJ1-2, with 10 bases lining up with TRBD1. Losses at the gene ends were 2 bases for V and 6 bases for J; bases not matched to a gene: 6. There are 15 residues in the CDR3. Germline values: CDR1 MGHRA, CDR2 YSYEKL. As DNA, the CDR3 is TGCGCCAGCAGCCAATGGGACAGGGGAGAGCATGGCTACACCTTC. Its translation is CASSQWDRGEHGYTF.

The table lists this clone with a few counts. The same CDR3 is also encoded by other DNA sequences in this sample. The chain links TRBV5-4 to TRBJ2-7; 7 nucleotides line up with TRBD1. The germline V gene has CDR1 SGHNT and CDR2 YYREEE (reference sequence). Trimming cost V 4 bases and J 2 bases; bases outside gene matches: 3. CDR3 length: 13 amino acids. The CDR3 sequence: CASSRQGTYEQYF. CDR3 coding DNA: TGTGCCAGCAGCCGACAGGGAACCTACGAGCAGTACTTC.